This T cell receptor (beta chain) was identified during a study of blood T cell repertoires in COVID-19. During active infection, Seattle patients enrolled and were then monitored through disease. In the original processing: Nucleated cell number was recorded as an estimate derived from reference gene primer amplification. Here immunoSEQ multiplex PCR was the method, and the copy in TCRdb shows in-frame clones only, minus some. For V, J and clone size, that table is used; D and trimming come from the DNA. The table shows around 100,000 clones, with around 92% occurring only once. There are 14 residues in the CDR3. Trimming took 7 bases from V and 0 from J, leaving 12 bases between them. Looked up from germline, CDR1 is SNHLY and CDR2 is FYNNEI.

Sequencing was carried out using peripheral blood. This sequence joins TRBV2 and TRBJ1-1, with D perhaps TRBD1 (6 bases). The TCR sequence derives from a man aged 45-60 years with COVID-19, enrolled during active disease. This CDR3 reads CASTRGSVNTEAFF. The CDR3 region has the DNA TGTGCCAGCACCAGGGGATCGGTGAACACTGAAGCTTTCTTT.